This passage covers 5 T cell receptor beta chains from one sample sequenced in a study of CD8 T cells in ankylosing spondylitis. MiXCR was run by TCRdb on the 5' RACE reads, yielding one entry per CDR3 protein. This sample has about 170,000 distinct CDR3 sequences, with around 17% found just once. Sequencing was performed on blood, either unsorted or a sorted T cell fraction (not recorded which). Every receptor here comes from a male donor with ankylosing spondylitis or in good health (not recorded which).

This clonotype was recorded only once. The chain employs TRBV6-5 and TRBJ2-7; D remains unclear. V was pared by 0 bases and J by 4 bases, with 7 bases between. CDR1 and CDR2 from the germline V gene are MNHEY and SVGAGI. The CDR3 runs 13 residues. DNA of the CDR3: TGTGCCAGCAGTTACTCCCGTTATTACGAGCAGTACTTC. Translated: CASSYSRYYEQYF.

There are many counts of this clonotype. V is TRBV20-1 and J is TRBJ2-7; TRBD2 matches 7 bases. After removal of 4 bases from V and 0 bases from J, the junction contained 3 bases not matched to a gene. Germline V CDR1 and CDR2: DFQATT, SNEGSKA (reference sequence). This CDR3 has 13 amino acids. CDR3 coding DNA: TGCAGTGCTACTCTAGCGGACTCCTACGAGCAGTACTTC. Translating gives CSATLADSYEQYF.

This clonotype came up once. The CDR3 nucleotides read TGTGCCACCAGCAATGGACTAGCGGGAGTGGAGACCCAGTACTTC. Amino acid sequence: CATSNGLAGVETQYF. This sequence joins TRBV15 and TRBJ2-5; 13 positions match TRBD2. Per the germline V gene, CDR1 is LNHNV and CDR2 is YYDKDF (reference sequence). V was clipped by 4 bases and J by 5 bases; unmatched bases: 4. This CDR3 has 15 amino acids.

The rearrangement joins TRBV5-1 to TRBJ2-2; D may be TRBD1 or TRBD2 (6 bases each). The ends were cut back, 4 bases at V and 7 bases at J, with 14 bases in the middle. The CDR3 loop spans 14 amino acids. Looked up from germline, CDR1 is SGHRS and CDR2 is YFSETQ. The CDR3 is CASSPRGQSGELFF. CDR3 bases: TGCGCCAGCAGCCCACGGGGGCAGAGCGGGGAGCTGTTTTTT.

The V gene is TRBV18, the J gene TRBJ2-3; D is perhaps TRBD1 (6 bases). The CDR3 covers 17 residues. Trimming removed 2 bases at V and 3 bases at J, with 18 bases between. Germline assignment: CDR1 KGHSH and CDR2 LQKENI. The CDR3 DNA reads TGTGCCAGCTCACCAGGGGGCGAGTGGACGGGAACAGATACGCAGTATTTT. Translating gives CASSPGGEWTGTDTQYF.